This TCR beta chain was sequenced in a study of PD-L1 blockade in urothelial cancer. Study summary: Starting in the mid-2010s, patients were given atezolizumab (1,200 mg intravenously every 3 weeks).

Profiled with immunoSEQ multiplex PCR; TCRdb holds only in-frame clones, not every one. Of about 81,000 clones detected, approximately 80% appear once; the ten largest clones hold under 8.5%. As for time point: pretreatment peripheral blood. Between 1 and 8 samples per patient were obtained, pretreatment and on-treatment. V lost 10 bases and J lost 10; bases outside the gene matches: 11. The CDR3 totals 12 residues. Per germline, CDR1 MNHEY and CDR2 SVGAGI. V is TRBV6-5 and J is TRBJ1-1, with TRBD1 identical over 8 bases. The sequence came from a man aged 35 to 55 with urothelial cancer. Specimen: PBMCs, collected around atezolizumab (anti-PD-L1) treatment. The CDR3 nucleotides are TGTGCCACCTGCCCTTTACAGGGGGGAGCTTTCTTT. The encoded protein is CATCPLQGGAFF.